This is a list of T cell receptor beta chains from one sample in a study of regulatory T cells in long-lasting Graves disease. Each CDR3 protein gets one entry after TCRdb re-called the multiplex PCR reads with MiXCR. The table records around 460,000 distinct CDR3 sequences, 22% of them present only once. This sample comprised peripheral blood mononuclear cells (PBMCs), obtained when the disease was refractory, from a patient treated with antithyroid drugs. Receptors were obtained from a female donor with Graves disease. Each CDR3 is given with its conserved first and last residue. D genes are given only for firm matches. Size tells how often a clone was seen (once, few, many) or the class of an expanded clone, and some rows leave it out.

j_call clone_size cdr3_length v_call d_call cdr3_nt cdr3_aa
TRBJ2-3 - 14 TRBV7-2 - TGTGCCAGCAGCCGTACAACTAGCACAGATACGCAGTATTTT CASSRTTSTDTQYF
TRBJ1-2 many 12 TRBV29-1 - TGCAGCGGTGACCTCGGGAACTATGGCTACACCTTC CSGDLGNYGYTF
TRBJ1-5 many 13 TRBV6-1 - TGTGCCAGCAGTCCGGTTGCCAATCAGCCCCAGCATTTT CASSPVANQPQHF
TRBJ1-5 many 15 TRBV28 TRBD1 TGTGCCAGCTGGACAGGGGGTTTTCTCAATCAGCCCCAGCATTTT CASWTGGFLNQPQHF
TRBJ2-7 few 14 TRBV6-5 - TGTGCCAGCAGTTACTCAACTGAAACCTACGAGCAGTACTTC CASSYSTETYEQYF
TRBJ2-4 few 13 TRBV6-1 - TGTGCCAGCAATGGAGGGGGCAAAAACATTCAGTACTTC CASNGGGKNIQYF
TRBJ2-7 many 15 TRBV28 - TGTGCCAGCAGTTTAGGTGGGACTGCAACCTACGAGCAGTACTTC CASSLGGTATYEQYF
TRBJ2-1 - 11 TRBV7-2 - TGTGCCAGCAGCCGCCTCAATGAGCAGTTCTTC CASSRLNEQFF
TRBJ1-1 many 16 TRBV5-1 - TGCGCCAGCAGCATTCTGGAGTCGGCAATGAACACTGAAGCTTTCTTT CASSILESAMNTEAFF
TRBJ2-5 - 16 TRBV3-1 - TGTGCCAGCAGCCAAGCCAACCCGAGGGGGGGAGAGACCCAGTACTTC CASSQANPRGGETQYF
TRBJ1-5 - 14 TRBV24-1 - TGTGCCACCAGTGGCACAACAGGGTATCAGCCCCAGCATTTT CATSGTTGYQPQHF
TRBJ1-2 - 13 TRBV2 - TGTGCCAGCAGTGAACAGGCAGGGTTTGGCTACACCTTC CASSEQAGFGYTF
TRBJ1-1 many 14 TRBV6-2/TRBV6-3 - TGTGCCAGCAGTTCGGGCCTGAAGAACACTGAAGCTTTCTTT CASSSGLKNTEAFF
TRBJ2-1 - 13 TRBV5-1 - TGCGCCAGCAGCTTGGGGGCAAACAATGAGCAGTTCTTC CASSLGANNEQFF
TRBJ1-2 many 13 TRBV2 - TGTGCCAGCAGGATGGAGGACTTCTATGGCTACACCTTC CASRMEDFYGYTF
TRBJ1-1 many 14 TRBV2 TRBD1 TGTGCCAGCAGTGACAGGGACAGGGACACTGAAGCTTTCTTT CASSDRDRDTEAFF